This TCR beta chain was captured in a study of blood T cells in healthy people across ages. Study-level information: Per every two T cells, about one barcoded beta molecule was captured by template switching.

The CDR3 totals 13 residues. Germline V gene data show CDR1 as DFQATT and CDR2 as SNEGSKA (reference sequence). With 6 bases clipped from V and 7 bases from J, the junction kept 7 bases outside the gene matches. The extraction recovered at least 6 micrograms of total RNA per sample. Primed by a sample-barcoded 5' primer and a J-beta primer mix, a second PCR proceeded for about 6 to 12 cycles. MiXCR, applied by TCRdb to the 5' RACE reads, yields one record per CDR3 protein. This table holds more than 1,400,000 distinct CDR3 sequences, roughly 40% found once. The clonotype comes from a woman between 18 and 30 years old in good health. The sample comprised blood. The chain recombines TRBV20-1 with TRBJ1-4; TRBD1 matches 8 bases. CDR3 region: CSAAQGASEKLFF. CDR3 nucleotide sequence: TGCAGTGCCGCTCAGGGGGCGAGTGAAAAACTGTTTTTT.